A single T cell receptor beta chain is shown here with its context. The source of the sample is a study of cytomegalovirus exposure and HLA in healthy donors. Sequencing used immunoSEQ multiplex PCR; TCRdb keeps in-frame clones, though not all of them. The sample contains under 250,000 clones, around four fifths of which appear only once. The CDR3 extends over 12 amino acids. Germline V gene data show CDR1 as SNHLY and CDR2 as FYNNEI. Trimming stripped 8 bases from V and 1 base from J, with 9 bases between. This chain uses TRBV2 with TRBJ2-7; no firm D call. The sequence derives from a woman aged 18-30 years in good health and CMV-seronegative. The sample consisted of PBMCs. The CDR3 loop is CASHSASYEQYF. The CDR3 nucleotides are TGTGCCAGCCATTCAGCGTCCTACGAGCAGTACTTC.